This TCR beta chain is drawn from a study of cytomegalovirus exposure and HLA in healthy donors. Study details: The roughly 670 first-cohort repertoires shared a platform with the 120 validation repertoires, as reported in a later analysis.

As regards this clone: Antigen: not known.

The donors were members of the validation cohort comprising approximately 120 subjects, separate from the approximately 630-subject first cohort. Findings and caveats of the study: The listing of 150 to 200 TCR beta chains classed them as cytomegalovirus-associated. CMV antigen specificity of a few CMV-associated chains was confirmed in vitro.

Some clones are missing from TCRdb's copy, which holds only in-frame ones; the method was immunoSEQ multiplex PCR. This table has around 86,000 clones, around 93% appearing once. Per germline, CDR1 MRHNA and CDR2 SNTAGT. V lost 5 bases to trimming and J lost 8 bases; unmatched junction nucleotides: 6. The CDR3 runs to 14 residues. This chain connects TRBV6-4 to TRBJ2-1; 10 nucleotides line up with TRBD2. Sequenced: PBMCs. The clonotype was recovered from a woman between 25 and 40 years old in good health and CMV-seropositive. For the CDR3, the DNA is TGTGCCAGCAGTAGGACTAGCGGAATTGATGAGCAGTTCTTC. Translation gives CASSRTSGIDEQFF.